Shown below are 32 T cell receptor beta chains from a single sample sequenced in a study of cytomegalovirus exposure and HLA in healthy donors. The PCR used 60 Vbeta and 13 Jbeta primers. The data were produced by immunoSEQ multiplex PCR, yet TCRdb's version contains in-frame clones alone and is incomplete. The sample table sets out approximately 190,000 clones. Sequencing used PBMCs. These receptors were taken from a man between 25 and 39 years old in good health and CMV-seronegative.

This chain connects TRBV30 to TRBJ1-1; 11 nucleotides agree with TRBD1. CDR1 is GTSNPN, CDR2 SVGIG, per germline (reference sequence). J lost 3 bases, V lost 1 base, and 4 bases had no gene match. CDR3 length: 15 residues. CDR3 loop: CAWSADRGRDTEAFF. In DNA, the CDR3 is TGTGCCTGGAGTGCGGACAGGGGGCGCGACACTGAAGCTTTCTTT.

The rearrangement links TRBV9 to TRBJ1-2, with 7 bases matching TRBD1. This CDR3 has 15 residues. Germline-derived CDR1 and CDR2 are SGDLS and YYNGEE. The trim removed 3 bases at V and 7 bases at J, leaving 12 bases unmatched. CDR3 protein: CASSAPSGGLAGYTF. CDR3 bases: TGTGCCAGCAGCGCCCCCTCAGGGGGTCTGGCTGGCTACACCTTC.

The CDR3 DNA reads as TGTGCCAGCAGCCACAGACAGGGGCGCGAGCAGTACTTC. Protein sequence: CASSHRQGREQYF. The chain joins TRBV5-4 to TRBJ2-5, with 8 nucleotides matching TRBD1. The DNA end lines up better with TRBJ2-7; the J call may be wrong. CDR1 is SGHNT, CDR2 YYREEE, per germline (reference sequence). The CDR3 covers 13 residues.

This chain joins TRBV2 and TRBJ1-2; D is unclear. The CDR3 length is 14 residues. V lost 7 bases to trimming and J lost 0 bases, with 12 bases between them. Germline CDR1 reads SNHLY; CDR2 reads FYNNEI. The chain's CDR3 is CASTYSPSNYGYTF. CDR3 nucleotide sequence: TGTGCCAGCACCTACAGCCCTTCTAACTATGGCTACACCTTC. Combining the CDR3 with reference TRBV2 and TRBJ1-2 gives the whole variable domain EPEVTQTPSHQVTQMGQEVILRCVPISNHLYFYWYRQILGQKVEFLVSFYNNEISEKSEIFDDQFSVERPDGSNFTLKIRSTKLEDSAMYFCASTYSPSNYGYTFGSGTRLTVV.

CDR3 DNA: TGCGCCAGCAGCTCGTGGACAGGCCGTGAGGCAGATACGCAGTATTTT. Encoded protein: CASSSWTGREADTQYF. The V gene is TRBV5-1, the J gene TRBJ2-3; 7 bases align to TRBD1. Germline assignment: CDR1 SGHRS and CDR2 YFSETQ. J gave up 4 bases and V 3 bases, and 11 bases lay outside the gene matches. This CDR3 is built from 16 residues.

The chain is built from TRBV18 and TRBJ2-7, with 9 positions matching TRBD1. CDR3 length: 15 amino acids. The ends lost 3 bases at V and 7 bases at J; junction bases unmatched: 10. The V gene's germline CDR1 is KGHSH and CDR2 LQKENI. The DNA of the CDR3 is TGTGCCAGCTCACCTGGGACAGGGTATGGTTGGGAGCAGTACTTC. Encoded protein: CASSPGTGYGWEQYF.

The chain uses TRBV6-1 and TRBJ1-1; 7 nucleotides match TRBD1. With V trimmed by 4 bases and J by 5 bases, 7 bases remained unmatched. CDR3 length: 14 residues. CDR1 is MNHNS and CDR2 is SASEGT in the germline V gene. CDR3 coding DNA: TGTGCCAGCAGTGCCAACAGGGGAGAGACTGAAGCTTTCTTT. This translates into CASSANRGETEAFF.

The chain has TRBV7-9 and TRBJ2-1; 8 positions match TRBD1. The V and J ends lost 6 bases and 3 bases, in that order; junction bases with no gene match: 4. Germline CDR1 and CDR2: SEHNR and FQNEAQ (reference sequence). This CDR3 has 14 residues. CDR3 sequence: CASRQGALYNEQFF. The CDR3 DNA is TGTGCCAGCAGGCAGGGGGCTCTCTACAATGAGCAGTTCTTC.

The chain has TRBV11-2 and TRBJ2-6; weak D call: TRBD2 (5 bases). CDR1 is SGHAT and CDR2 is FQNNGV in the germline V gene. The CDR3 length is 18 residues. V was pared by 1 base and J by 4 bases, with 17 bases between. Here the CDR3 reads CASSLVPAGPGGANVLTF. CDR3 DNA sequence: TGTGCCAGCAGCTTAGTACCGGCTGGCCCGGGGGGGGCCAACGTCCTGACTTTC.

The chain uses TRBV5-1 and TRBJ2-3; 9 nucleotides align to TRBD1. Germline V gene sequence: CDR1 SGHRS, CDR2 YFSETQ. The CDR3 sequence is 14 residues long. V lost 3 bases and J lost 6; bases outside the gene matches: 5. The chain's CDR3 is CASSSLDRGDTQYF. The CDR3 nucleotides read TGCGCCAGCAGCTCGCTCGACAGGGGGGATACGCAGTATTTT.

This chain's CDR3 is CSVAAGAGVTEAFF. For the CDR3, the DNA is TGCAGCGTAGCAGCCGGGGCAGGGGTGACTGAAGCTTTCTTT. J is TRBJ1-1 and V is TRBV29-1, with D tentatively TRBD1 (6 bases). CDR1 SQVTM and CDR2 ANQGSEA come from the germline V gene. The CDR3 spans 14 residues. V shed 6 bases and J shed 5 bases, with 19 bases lying between them.

This sequence joins TRBV30 and TRBJ2-5; 8 positions agree with TRBD2. After removal of 5 bases from V and 5 bases from J, the junction contained 7 bases not matched to a gene. CDR3 length equals 13 residues. Germline CDR1 is GTSNPN and CDR2 is SVGIG (reference sequence). The CDR3 coding sequence is TGTGCCTGGGCCCCAGCGGGGGAGGAGACCCAGTACTTC. This codes for CAWAPAGEETQYF.

Notes on this clone: Given the absence of the conserved phenylalanine or tryptophan at the CDR3 end, a read error is likely. Because the CDR3's place on the DNA is in doubt, the DNA is left out and the CDR3 is given as listed by TCRdb. The chain combines TRBV30 with TRBJ1-1. From germline, CDR1 is GTSNPN and CDR2 SVGIG (reference sequence). Including both end residues, the CDR3 is 11 amino acids long. CDR3 sequence: CAWNSGGDPLL.

The chain carries TRBV9 and TRBJ2-7, with 11 bases aligning to TRBD2. This CDR3 has 14 residues. Germline V gene sequence: CDR1 SGDLS, CDR2 YYNGEE. V lost 0 bases, J lost 6 bases, and 2 bases stayed unmatched. In nucleotides, the CDR3 is TGTGCCAGCAGCGTAGCCCTAGCGGGAGGCGAGCAGTACTTC. Its translation: CASSVALAGGEQYF.

The chain joins TRBV6-5 to TRBJ1-1; D remains ambiguous. Germline CDR1 and CDR2: MNHEY and SVGAGI. The CDR3 has 13 amino acids. Trimming took off 3 bases at V and 1 base at J, with 6 bases between the two ends. DNA of the CDR3: TGTGCCAGCAGTTATGGGCGGAACACTGAAGCTTTCTTT. Translation: CASSYGRNTEAFF.

The V call is TRBV11-2, the J call TRBJ2-3; 8 bases agree with TRBD2. Germline CDR1 SGHAT, CDR2 FQNNGV. With V trimmed by 2 bases and J by 2 bases, 9 bases remained unmatched. CDR3 length: 17 residues. The CDR3 loop reads CASSLIAGRQNTDTQYF. CDR3 nucleotide sequence: TGTGCCAGCAGCTTAATAGCGGGGCGTCAGAACACAGATACGCAGTATTTT.

This chain connects TRBV10-3 to TRBJ1-2, with D possibly TRBD1 on 6 matching bases. CDR1 is ENHRY, CDR2 SYGVKD, per germline. This CDR3 is built from 13 residues. V was trimmed by 4 bases and J by 8 bases, leaving 14 bases between them. The CDR3 DNA reads as TGTGCCATCAGTGGGGGGGGCAGAGAAGGCTACACCTTC. This codes for CAISGGGREGYTF.

The DNA for the CDR3 is TGTGCCAGCAGCTTAGTGGGAGGAATGAACACTGAAGCTTTCTTT. This gives the protein CASSLVGGMNTEAFF. The chain recombines TRBV11-2 with TRBJ1-1; D unresolved. Trimming removed 1 base at V and 0 bases at J, with 9 bases between. Germline CDR1 and CDR2: SGHAT and FQNNGV. This CDR3 contains 15 residues.

The rearrangement links TRBV7-9 to TRBJ2-1; 14 positions agree with TRBD2. This CDR3 region has 16 residues. In germline, CDR1 is SEHNR, CDR2 FQNEAQ (reference sequence). The V and J ends lost 5 bases and 4 bases, in that order; junction bases with no gene match: 4. The CDR3 sequence is CASSPTSGRVYNEQFF. CDR3 DNA: TGTGCCAGCAGCCCGACTAGCGGGAGGGTTTACAATGAGCAGTTCTTC.

The chain uses TRBV6-1 and TRBJ1-1, with 9 bases aligning to TRBD1. Germline V CDR1 and CDR2: MNHNS, SASEGT. This CDR3 spans 15 amino acids. After removal of 7 bases from V and 4 bases from J, the junction contained 10 bases not matched to a gene. CDR3 loop: CASNTWDRVTTEAFF. CDR3 DNA: TGTGCCAGCAACACTTGGGACAGGGTGACCACTGAAGCTTTCTTT.

The chain has TRBV29-1 and TRBJ2-1, with 8 bases identical to TRBD1. This CDR3 is built from 10 residues. The V gene end was trimmed by 6 bases and the J gene end by 16 bases; junction bases not matched to a gene: 8. Germline lookup yields CDR1 SQVTM and CDR2 ANQGSEA. The CDR3 DNA sequence: TGCAGCGTACGGACAGGGTGGGAATTCTTC. It yields the protein CSVRTGWEFF.

The chain joins TRBV19 to TRBJ1-1; D is possibly TRBD1 (5 bases). Looked up from germline, CDR1 is LNHDA and CDR2 is SQIVND (reference sequence). The CDR3 runs 14 residues. The germline V and J ends were trimmed by 6 bases and 5 bases, with 16 bases remaining between them. In nucleotides, the CDR3 is TGTGCCAGTAGCCTGGGGGGGGGAGTTACTGAAGCTTTCTTT. Translation gives CASSLGGGVTEAFF.

The V and J genes are TRBV4-2 and TRBJ2-2, with 9 nucleotides matching TRBD2. The CDR3 consists of 16 residues. Looked up from germline, CDR1 is LGHNA and CDR2 is YNFKEQ. The V gene end was trimmed by 4 bases and the J gene end by 0 bases; junction bases not matched to a gene: 3. CDR3 DNA sequence: TGTGCCAGCAGCCCGTTAGCGGGGGCGAACACCGGGGAGCTGTTTTTT. Protein product: CASSPLAGANTGELFF.

This chain connects TRBV4-1 to TRBJ2-5, with TRBD1 as a possible D gene (6 bases). The CDR3 contains 14 residues. Germline V gene sequence: CDR1 MGHRA, CDR2 YSYEKL. Trimming left V 0 bases short and J 3 bases short, with 8 bases between. CDR3 DNA sequence: TGCGCCAGCAGCCAAGATAGGGGGAAAGAGACCCAGTACTTC. This translates into CASSQDRGKETQYF.

This chain links TRBV7-9 with TRBJ2-1, with D maybe TRBD2 (5 bases). Per germline, CDR1 SEHNR and CDR2 FQNEAQ (reference sequence). V was clipped by 5 bases and J by 0 bases, with 14 bases between them. The CDR3 extends over 16 amino acids. This chain's CDR3 is CASSPQTGSSYNEQFF. The CDR3 DNA follows: TGTGCCAGCAGCCCTCAGACTGGGAGCTCCTACAATGAGCAGTTCTTC.

The chain couples TRBV28 to TRBJ1-3, with D maybe TRBD1 (5 bases). Trimming left V 4 bases short and J 0 bases short, with 13 bases between. Germline loops: CDR1 MDHEN, CDR2 SYDVKM. This CDR3 is built from 16 residues. CDR3 sequence reads: CASSSPDSLSGNTIYF. The DNA for the CDR3 is TGTGCCAGCAGTTCCCCAGACAGTCTCTCTGGAAACACCATATATTTT.

The chain recombines TRBV27 with TRBJ2-5; perhaps TRBD1 as D (5 bases). The CDR3 covers 15 residues. Trimming cost V 0 bases and J 2 bases, with 10 bases left between them. Germline V gene sequence: CDR1 MNHEY, CDR2 SMNVEV (reference sequence). The CDR3 spells CASSLSRQSQETQYF. The CDR3 nucleotides are TGTGCCAGCAGTTTATCGAGACAGAGTCAAGAGACCCAGTACTTC.

The J gene is TRBJ2-7, the V gene TRBV6-5; the D gene is possibly TRBD1 (9 bases). Trimming cost V 8 bases and J 4 bases, with 21 bases left between them. There are 15 residues in the CDR3. The germline CDR1 and CDR2 sequences are MNHEY and SVGAGI. The CDR3 reads CASSGRGQGSYEQYF. CDR3 nucleotide sequence: TGTGCCAGCTCCGGGAGGGGACAGGGATCGTACGAGCAGTACTTC.

V is TRBV12-5 and J is TRBJ2-2; 10 nucleotides agree with TRBD1. This CDR3 is built from 17 residues. Germline V gene lookup returns CDR1 LGHNT and CDR2 FRNRAP. After removal of 1 base from V and 7 bases from J, the junction contained 9 bases not matched to a gene. In nucleotides, the CDR3 is TGTGCTAGTGGTTTGGCGCCCCCGGGACAGGGGATCGGGGAGCTGTTTTTT. Amino acid sequence: CASGLAPPGQGIGELFF.

The V call is TRBV2, the J call TRBJ1-5; TRBD1 aligns across 10 bases. The CDR3 covers 14 residues. The V segment lost 4 bases and the J segment 13 bases; nucleotides outside the gene matches: 10. Per the germline V gene, CDR1 is SNHLY and CDR2 is FYNNEI. Here the CDR3 DNA reads TGTGCCAGCAGTGCAGTGACCCCGGGACAGGGGCAGCATTTT. It encodes CASSAVTPGQGQHF.

V is TRBV6-1 and J is TRBJ2-1; 11 bases align to TRBD2. Germline V gene lookup returns CDR1 MNHNS and CDR2 SASEGT. This CDR3 spans 14 amino acids. V was pared by 10 bases and J by 7 bases, with 9 bases of the junction left unmatched. The DNA for the CDR3 is TGTGCCACCGATTCTAGCGGGGGGCTTAATGAGCAGTTCTTC. Translation: CATDSSGGLNEQFF.

The V gene is TRBV6-5, the J gene TRBJ1-2, with TRBD1 matching over 8 bases. Trimming at V came to 6 bases and at J to 1 base, leaving 4 bases not matched to a gene. From germline, CDR1 is MNHEY and CDR2 SVGAGI. This CDR3 comprises 14 residues. CDR3 DNA sequence: TGTGCCAGCAGACCAGACAGGGGTAACTATGGCTACACCTTC. This gives the protein CASRPDRGNYGYTF.